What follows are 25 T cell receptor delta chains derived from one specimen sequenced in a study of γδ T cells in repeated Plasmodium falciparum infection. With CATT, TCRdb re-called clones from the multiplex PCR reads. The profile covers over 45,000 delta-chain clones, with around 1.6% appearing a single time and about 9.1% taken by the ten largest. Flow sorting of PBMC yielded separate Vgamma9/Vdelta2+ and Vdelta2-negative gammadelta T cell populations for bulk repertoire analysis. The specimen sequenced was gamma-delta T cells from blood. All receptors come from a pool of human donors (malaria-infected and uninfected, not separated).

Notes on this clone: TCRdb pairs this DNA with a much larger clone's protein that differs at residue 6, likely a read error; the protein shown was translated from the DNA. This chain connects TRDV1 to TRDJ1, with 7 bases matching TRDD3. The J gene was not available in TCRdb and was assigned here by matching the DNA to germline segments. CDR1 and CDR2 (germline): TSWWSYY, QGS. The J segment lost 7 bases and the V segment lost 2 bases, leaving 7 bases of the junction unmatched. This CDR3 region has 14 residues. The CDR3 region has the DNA TGTGCTCTTGGGGAATGGATCTGGGGGGCTAAACTCATCTTT. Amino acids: CALGEWIWGAKLIF.

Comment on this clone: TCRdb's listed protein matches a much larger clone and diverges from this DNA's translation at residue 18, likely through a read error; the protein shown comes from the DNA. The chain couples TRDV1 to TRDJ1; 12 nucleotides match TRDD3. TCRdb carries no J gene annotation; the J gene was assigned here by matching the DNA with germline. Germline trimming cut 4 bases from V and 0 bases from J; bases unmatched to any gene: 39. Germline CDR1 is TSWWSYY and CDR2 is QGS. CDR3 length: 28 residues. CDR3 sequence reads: CALGGPYRTLHSLLLGDTSFGYTDKLIF. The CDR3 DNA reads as TGTGCTCTTGGGGGCCCCTACAGGACCCTACATTCCTTATTACTGGGGGATACTTCTTTTGGCTACACCGATAAACTCATCTTT.

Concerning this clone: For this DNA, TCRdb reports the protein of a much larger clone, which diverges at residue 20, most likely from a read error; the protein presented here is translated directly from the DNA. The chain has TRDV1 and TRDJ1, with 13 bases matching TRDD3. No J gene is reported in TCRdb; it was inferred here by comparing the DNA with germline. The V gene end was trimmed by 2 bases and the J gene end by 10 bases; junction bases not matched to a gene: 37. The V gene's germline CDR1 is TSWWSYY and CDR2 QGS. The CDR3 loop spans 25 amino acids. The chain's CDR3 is CALGEISAPSRAPYWGIRVIIGLIF. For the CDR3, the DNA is TGTGCTCTTGGGGAAATTTCGGCTCCCTCTCGGGCCCCGTACTGGGGGATACGGGTTATAATAGGACTCATCTTT.

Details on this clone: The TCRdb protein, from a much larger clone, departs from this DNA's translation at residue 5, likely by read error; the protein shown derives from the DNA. CDR3 sequence: CAFIQPCRGYTDKLIF. In DNA form, the CDR3 reads TGTGCCTTCATCCAACCCTGTCGGGGTTACACCGATAAACTCATCTTT. The genes are TRDV3 and TRDJ1; no clear D. V was trimmed by 3 bases and J by 0 bases, leaving 20 bases between them. The germline V gene encodes CDR1 TVYSNPD and CDR2 GDNSRS (reference sequence). The CDR3 extends over 16 amino acids.

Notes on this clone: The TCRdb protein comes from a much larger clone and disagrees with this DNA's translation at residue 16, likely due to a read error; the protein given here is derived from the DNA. CDR3 DNA sequence: TGTGCTCTTGGGGAACAACTCCTACGGTCTGGGGGATCGCGTCTCACCTTT. Translated: CALGEQLLRSGGSRLTF. No J gene was called, and the V gene is TRDV1; the table's D call, TRDD3, has no DNA check behind it. CDR1 TSWWSYY and CDR2 QGS come from the germline V gene. The CDR3 totals 17 residues.

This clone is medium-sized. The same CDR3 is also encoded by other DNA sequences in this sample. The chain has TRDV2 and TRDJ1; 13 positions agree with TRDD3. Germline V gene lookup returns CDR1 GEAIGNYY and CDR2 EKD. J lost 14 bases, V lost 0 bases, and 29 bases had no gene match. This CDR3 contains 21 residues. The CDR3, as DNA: TGTGCCTGTGACACCGACAACTGGGGGATACGCGTCTTACCAATCACACCCCCTCGGATCTTT. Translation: CACDTDNWGIRVLPITPPRIF.

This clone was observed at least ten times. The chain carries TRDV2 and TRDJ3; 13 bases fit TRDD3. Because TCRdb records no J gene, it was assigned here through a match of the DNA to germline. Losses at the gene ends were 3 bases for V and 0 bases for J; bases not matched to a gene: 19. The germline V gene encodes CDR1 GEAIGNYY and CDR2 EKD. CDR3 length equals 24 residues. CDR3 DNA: TGTGCCTGTGACGGGGTTACTGGGGGATACGTCCCGCCTCGCCTCTCCTGGGACACCCGACAGATGTTTTTC. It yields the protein CACDGVTGGYVPPRLSWDTRQMFF.

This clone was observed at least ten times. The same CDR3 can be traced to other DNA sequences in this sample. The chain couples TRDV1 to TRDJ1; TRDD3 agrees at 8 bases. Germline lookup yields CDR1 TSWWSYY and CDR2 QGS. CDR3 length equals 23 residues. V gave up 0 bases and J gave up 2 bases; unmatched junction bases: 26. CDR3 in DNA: TGTGCTCTTGGGGAACTATCTTTAGGCCTTCCACATTACTGGGGGTCTAGAACCGATAAACTCATCTTT. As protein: CALGELSLGLPHYWGSRTDKLIF.

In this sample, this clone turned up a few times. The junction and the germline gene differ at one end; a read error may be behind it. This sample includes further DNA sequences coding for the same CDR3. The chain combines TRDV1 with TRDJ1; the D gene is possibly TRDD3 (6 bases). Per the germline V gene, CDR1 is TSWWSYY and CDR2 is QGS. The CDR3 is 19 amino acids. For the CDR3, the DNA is TGTGCCCTTGGGGGTCTCTCGAGGTCGGGGGCCCTGTACACCGATAAACTCATCTTT. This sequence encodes CALGGLSRSGALYTDKLIF.

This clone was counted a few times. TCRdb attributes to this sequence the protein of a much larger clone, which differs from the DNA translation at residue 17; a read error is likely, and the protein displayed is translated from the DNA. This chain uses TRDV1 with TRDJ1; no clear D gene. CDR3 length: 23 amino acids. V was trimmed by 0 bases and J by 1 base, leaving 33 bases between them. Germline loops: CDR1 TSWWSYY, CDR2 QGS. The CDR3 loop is CALGELVFRRRDPVPSPTDKLIF. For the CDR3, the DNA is TGTGCTCTTGGGGAACTAGTTTTCCGAAGACGAGACCCCGTTCCATCACCCACCGATAAACTCATCTTT.

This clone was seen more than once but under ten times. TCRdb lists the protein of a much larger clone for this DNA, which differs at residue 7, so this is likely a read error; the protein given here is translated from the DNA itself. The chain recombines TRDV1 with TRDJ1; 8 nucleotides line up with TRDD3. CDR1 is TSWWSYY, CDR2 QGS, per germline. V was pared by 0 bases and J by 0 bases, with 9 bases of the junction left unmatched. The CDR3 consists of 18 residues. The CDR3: CALGELEWGMSDTDKLIF. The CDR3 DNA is TGTGCTCTTGGGGAACTAGAATGGGGGATGTCCGACACCGATAAACTCATCTTT.

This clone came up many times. As DNA, the CDR3 is TGTGCCTGTGACACCGGAGGTCTACTGGGGGATTCCTGGGACACCCGACAGATGTTTTTC. It specifies CACDTGGLLGDSWDTRQMFF. The V call is TRDV2, the J call TRDJ3, with 10 bases identical to TRDD3. V shed 0 bases and J 1 base; nucleotides not matched to a gene: 8. The CDR3 runs to 20 residues. Germline V CDR1 and CDR2: GEAIGNYY, EKD.

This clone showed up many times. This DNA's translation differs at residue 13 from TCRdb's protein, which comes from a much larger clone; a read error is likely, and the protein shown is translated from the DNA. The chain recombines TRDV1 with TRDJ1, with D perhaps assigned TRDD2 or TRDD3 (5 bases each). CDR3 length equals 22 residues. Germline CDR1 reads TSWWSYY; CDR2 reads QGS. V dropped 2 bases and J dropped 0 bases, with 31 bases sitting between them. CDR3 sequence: CALGESKNEGAPPLPYTDKLIF. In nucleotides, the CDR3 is TGTGCTCTTGGGGAATCTAAAAATGAGGGGGCGCCACCCCTACCTTACACCGATAAACTCATCTTT.

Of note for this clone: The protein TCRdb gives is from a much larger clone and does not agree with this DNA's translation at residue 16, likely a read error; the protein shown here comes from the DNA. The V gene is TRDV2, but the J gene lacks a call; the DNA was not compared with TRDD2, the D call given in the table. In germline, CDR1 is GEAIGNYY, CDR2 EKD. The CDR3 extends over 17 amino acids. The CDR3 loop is CACDPLPTVKGTDKLTF. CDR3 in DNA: TGTGCCTGTGACCCCCTTCCTACCGTTAAGGGTACCGATAAACTCACCTTT.

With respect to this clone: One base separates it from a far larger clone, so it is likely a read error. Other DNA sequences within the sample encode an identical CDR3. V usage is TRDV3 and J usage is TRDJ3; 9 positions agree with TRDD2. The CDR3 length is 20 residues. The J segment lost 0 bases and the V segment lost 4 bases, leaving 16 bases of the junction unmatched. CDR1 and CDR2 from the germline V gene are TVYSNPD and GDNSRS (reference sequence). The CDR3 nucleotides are TGTGCCTCCTGGCCTTCCTACGTATCCGGACGCTCCTGGGACACCCGACAGATGTTTTTC. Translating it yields CASWPSYVSGRSWDTRQMFF.

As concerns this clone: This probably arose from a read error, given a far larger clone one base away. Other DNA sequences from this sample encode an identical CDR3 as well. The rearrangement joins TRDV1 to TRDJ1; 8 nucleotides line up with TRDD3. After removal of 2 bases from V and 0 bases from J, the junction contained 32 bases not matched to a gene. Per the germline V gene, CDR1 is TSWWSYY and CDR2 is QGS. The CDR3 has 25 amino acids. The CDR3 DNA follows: TGTGCTCTTGGGGAAGAACAGATCACCGAGAACCACCGTTACTGGGGGCTTGAGTACACCGATAAACTCATCTTT. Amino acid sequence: CALGEEQITENHRYWGLEYTDKLIF.

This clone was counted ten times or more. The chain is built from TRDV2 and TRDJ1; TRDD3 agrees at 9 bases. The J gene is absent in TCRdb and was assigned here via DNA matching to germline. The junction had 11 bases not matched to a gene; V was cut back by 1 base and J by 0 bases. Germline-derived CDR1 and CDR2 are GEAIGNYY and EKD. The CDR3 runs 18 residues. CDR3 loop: CACDTLLGESLYTDKLIF. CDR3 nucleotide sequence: TGTGCCTGTGACACTTTACTGGGGGAATCCCTTTACACCGATAAACTCATCTTT.

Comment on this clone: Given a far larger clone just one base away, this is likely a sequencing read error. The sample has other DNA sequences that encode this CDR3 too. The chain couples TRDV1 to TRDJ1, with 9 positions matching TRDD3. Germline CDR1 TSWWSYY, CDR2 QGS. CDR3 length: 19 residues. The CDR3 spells CALGDPFQGGYLYTDKLIF. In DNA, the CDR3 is TGTGCTCTTGGGGACCCCTTCCAAGGGGGATACTTGTACACCGATAAGCTCATCTTT.

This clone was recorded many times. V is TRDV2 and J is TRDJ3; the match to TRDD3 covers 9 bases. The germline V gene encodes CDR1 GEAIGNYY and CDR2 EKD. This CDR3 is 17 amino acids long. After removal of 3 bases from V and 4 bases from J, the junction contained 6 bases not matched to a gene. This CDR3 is CACDATGGTWDTRQMFF. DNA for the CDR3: TGTGCCTGTGACGCTACTGGGGGAACTTGGGACACCCGACAGATGTTTTTC.

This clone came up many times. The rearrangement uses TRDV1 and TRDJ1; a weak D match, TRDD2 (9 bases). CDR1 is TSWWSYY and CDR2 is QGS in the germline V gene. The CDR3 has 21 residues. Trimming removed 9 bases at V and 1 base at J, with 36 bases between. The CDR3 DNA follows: TGTGCTCTCGTACCCTTCCTACGGGGATGTACTGGGGGTCGCCTCACCGATAAACTCATCTTT. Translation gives CALVPFLRGCTGGRLTDKLIF.

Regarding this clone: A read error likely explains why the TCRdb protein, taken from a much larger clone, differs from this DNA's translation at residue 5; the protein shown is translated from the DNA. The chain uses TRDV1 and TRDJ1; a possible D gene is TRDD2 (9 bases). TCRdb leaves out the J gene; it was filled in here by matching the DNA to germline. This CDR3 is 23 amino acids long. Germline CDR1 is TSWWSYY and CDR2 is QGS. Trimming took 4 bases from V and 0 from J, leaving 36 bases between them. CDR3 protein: CALGGPAFLRQLGGTYYTDKLIF. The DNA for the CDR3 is TGTGCTCTTGGGGGACCCGCCTTCCTACGCCAACTGGGGGGGACATACTACACCGATAAACTCATCTTT.

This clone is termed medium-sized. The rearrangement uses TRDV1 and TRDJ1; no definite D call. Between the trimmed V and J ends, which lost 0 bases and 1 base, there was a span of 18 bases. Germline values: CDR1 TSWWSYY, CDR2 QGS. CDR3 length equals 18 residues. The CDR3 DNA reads TGTGCTCTTGGGGAACTCGCCGCCCGATCGACGTTCACCGATAAACTCATCTTT. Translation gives CALGELAARSTFTDKLIF.

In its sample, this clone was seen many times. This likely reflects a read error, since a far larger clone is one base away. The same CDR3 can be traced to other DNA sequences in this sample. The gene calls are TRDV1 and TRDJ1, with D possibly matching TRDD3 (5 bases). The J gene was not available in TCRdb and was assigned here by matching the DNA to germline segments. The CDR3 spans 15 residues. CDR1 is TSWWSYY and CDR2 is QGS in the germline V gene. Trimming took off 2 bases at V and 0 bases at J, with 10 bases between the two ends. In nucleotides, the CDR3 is TGTGCTCTTGGGGAATTGGGGTTCTACACCGATAAACTCATCTTT. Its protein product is CALGELGFYTDKLIF.

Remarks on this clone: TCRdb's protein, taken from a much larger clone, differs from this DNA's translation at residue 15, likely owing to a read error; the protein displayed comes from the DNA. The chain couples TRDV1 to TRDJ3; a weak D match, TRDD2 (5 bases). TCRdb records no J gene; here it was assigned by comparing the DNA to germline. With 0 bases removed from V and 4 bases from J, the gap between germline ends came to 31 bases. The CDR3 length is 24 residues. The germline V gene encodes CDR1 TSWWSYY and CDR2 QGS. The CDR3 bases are TGTGCTCTTGGGGAACTAGGTTCCTCCAGATTACTGCAACCTCCCCTATGGGACACCCGACAGATGTTTTTC. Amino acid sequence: CALGELGSSRLLQPPLWDTRQMFF.

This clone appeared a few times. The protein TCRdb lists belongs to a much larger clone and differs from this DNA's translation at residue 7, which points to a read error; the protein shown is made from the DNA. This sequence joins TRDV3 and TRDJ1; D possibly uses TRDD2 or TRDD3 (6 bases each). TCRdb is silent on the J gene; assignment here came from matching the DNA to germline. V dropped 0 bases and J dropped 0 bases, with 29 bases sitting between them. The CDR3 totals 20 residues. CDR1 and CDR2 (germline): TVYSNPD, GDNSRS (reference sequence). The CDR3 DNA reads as TGTGCCTTTAGCCTCTCCCTCCTACCCGTACTGGGCGGGTACACCGATAAACTCATCTTT. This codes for CAFSLSLLPVLGGYTDKLIF. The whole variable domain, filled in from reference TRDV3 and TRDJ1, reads CDKVTQSSPDQTVASGSEVVLLCTYDTVYSNPDLFWYRIRPDYSFQFVFYGDNSRSEGADFTQGRFSVKHILTQKAFHLVISPVRTEDSATYYCAFSLSLLPVLGGYTDKLIFGKGTRVTVEP.